The rows below give T cell receptor beta chains drawn from one sample of a study of CXCR3-negative and CXCR3-positive naive CD8 T cells. After re-calling the 5' RACE reads, TCRdb lists one entry per CDR3 protein, DNA absent. The listing records roughly 120,000 distinct CDR3 sequences. The material sequenced was naive CXCR3+ CD8+ T cells from blood. These receptors were taken from a human donor in good health. Some clones in this sample may be carry-over from other donors' samples. Both conserved end residues are part of each CDR3. Each record gives: J gene, V gene, CDR3 protein.

J: TRBJ2-5; V: TRBV20-1; CDR3: CSARDFGTSGDQETQYF
J: TRBJ2-2; V: TRBV29-1; CDR3: CSVEDMNTGELFF
J: TRBJ2-1; V: TRBV4-2; CDR3: CASSLRGTVDNNEQFF
J: TRBJ2-1; V: TRBV20-1; CDR3: CSATPLAGVSYNEQFF
J: TRBJ2-1; V: TRBV20-1; CDR3: CSARPESGLAGEEEQFF
J: TRBJ2-3; V: TRBV12-3/TRBV12-4; CDR3: CASRPPLAEITDTQYF
J: TRBJ2-5; V: TRBV29-1; CDR3: CSVGPRNQETQYF
J: TRBJ2-7; V: TRBV5-4; CDR3: CASSWGLAGSQYF
J: TRBJ1-2; V: TRBV20-1; CDR3: CSAPDRQGHGYTF
J: TRBJ1-1; V: TRBV6-5; CDR3: CASSYRGLGTEAFF
J: TRBJ2-5; V: TRBV29-1; CDR3: CSVSTGDRTQYF
J: TRBJ2-1; V: TRBV29-1; CDR3: CSVEKLAEQFF
J: TRBJ1-3; V: TRBV7-9; CDR3: CASSPDRISGNTIYF
J: TRBJ2-7; V: TRBV7-9; CDR3: CASSPSTGTTYEQYF
J: TRBJ2-1; V: TRBV9; CDR3: CASSLSGTTHNEQFF
J: TRBJ1-2; V: TRBV6-2/TRBV6-3; CDR3: CASSSGQGPDGYTF
J: TRBJ2-1; V: TRBV7-9; CDR3: CASSQDLAGPDNEQFF
J: TRBJ2-1; V: TRBV2; CDR3: CASSEGLEQFF